These T cell receptor beta chains were read from a single sample in a study of T cell responses to AZD1222 COVID-19 vaccine. The assay was immunoSEQ multiplex PCR, and TCRdb's table has in-frame clones only and misses some. The data hold about 210,000 clones, with roughly 94% observed a single time. Sequencing used peripheral blood, obtained 28 days after the second dose of the MenACWY control vaccine. The receptors were sampled from an adult who received the MenACWY meningococcal vaccine as a control. Both conserved end residues are part of each CDR3. Fields, in order: J gene, V gene, clone size, D gene, CDR3 protein, CDR3 DNA. The D gene is left open where the match is weak. Size is omitted from some rows. Given values are once, few, many or a class for expanded clones.

J: TRBJ2-7; V: TRBV9; size: NA; D: TRBD1; CDR3: CASSGKTGEEQYF; DNA: TGTGCCAGCAGCGGCAAGACAGGGGAAGAGCAGTACTTC
J: TRBJ2-3; V: TRBV25-1; size: NA; D: TRBD2; CDR3: CASNPGLGRTDTQYF; DNA: TGTGCCAGCAACCCGGGACTAGGTCGCACAGATACGCAGTATTTT
J: TRBJ1-5; V: TRBV19; size: NA; D: NA; CDR3: CASSIAGFGNQPQHF; DNA: TGTGCCAGTAGTATTGCAGGGTTTGGAAATCAGCCCCAGCATTTT
J: TRBJ2-2; V: TRBV6-5; size: NA; D: TRBD1; CDR3: CASSWTGVFGELFF; DNA: TGTGCCAGCAGTTGGACAGGGGTTTTCGGGGAGCTGTTTTTT
J: TRBJ2-2; V: TRBV13; size: NA; D: NA; CDR3: CASSTPSLLAGELFF; DNA: TGTGCCAGCAGCACGCCTAGCCTATTGGCCGGGGAGCTGTTTTTT
J: TRBJ1-4; V: TRBV28; size: NA; D: NA; CDR3: CASSSAGNEKLFF; DNA: TGTGCCAGCAGTTCGGCAGGGAATGAAAAACTGTTTTTT
J: TRBJ2-1; V: TRBV9; size: NA; D: TRBD1; CDR3: CASSYGDRANEQFF; DNA: TGTGCCAGCAGCTATGGGGACAGGGCGAATGAGCAGTTCTTC
J: TRBJ1-6; V: TRBV5-4; size: NA; D: NA; CDR3: CASSRENSPLHF; DNA: TGTGCCAGCAGCAGGGAAAATTCACCCCTCCACTTT
J: TRBJ2-1; V: TRBV29-1; size: NA; D: TRBD1; CDR3: CSVPPGQGNEQFF; DNA: TGCAGCGTTCCCCCTGGACAGGGCAATGAGCAGTTCTTC
J: TRBJ2-1; V: TRBV9; size: NA; D: NA; CDR3: CASSVVGDSYNEQFF; DNA: TGTGCCAGCAGCGTAGTTGGTGACTCCTACAATGAGCAGTTCTTC
J: TRBJ1-2; V: TRBV6-5; size: NA; D: TRBD1; CDR3: CASSRGQGAHGYTF; DNA: TGTGCCAGCAGTCGGGGACAGGGGGCACATGGCTACACCTTC
J: TRBJ2-3; V: TRBV2; size: NA; D: TRBD2; CDR3: CASNKEGLAGGADTQYF; DNA: TGTGCCAGCAACAAAGAGGGACTAGCGGGAGGGGCAGATACGCAGTATTTT
J: TRBJ1-3; V: TRBV5-6; size: NA; D: NA; CDR3: CASSLGPSSGNTIYF; DNA: TGTGCCAGCAGCTTGGGTCCAAGCTCTGGAAACACCATATATTTT
J: TRBJ2-7; V: TRBV24-1; size: NA; D: NA; CDR3: CATSGAGTYEQYF; DNA: TGTGCCACCAGTGGGGCAGGGACCTACGAGCAGTACTTC
J: TRBJ2-2; V: TRBV6-2/TRBV6-3; size: few; D: TRBD1; CDR3: CASSTGGAETGELFF; DNA: TGTGCCAGCAGTACAGGGGGCGCCGAGACCGGGGAGCTGTTTTTT
J: TRBJ2-7; V: TRBV4-1; size: NA; D: TRBD2; CDR3: CASSQDAGASYEQYF; DNA: TGCGCCAGCAGCCAAGATGCGGGAGCGTCCTACGAGCAGTACTTC
J: TRBJ1-2; V: TRBV18; size: NA; D: NA; CDR3: CASSRLDQTGGYGYTF; DNA: TGTGCCAGCTCACGCCTTGACCAGACAGGCGGCTATGGCTACACCTTC
J: TRBJ2-2; V: TRBV9; size: NA; D: NA; CDR3: CASSGAPTGELFF; DNA: TGTGCCAGCAGCGGGGCTCCCACCGGGGAGCTGTTTTTT
J: TRBJ1-2; V: TRBV18; size: NA; D: NA; CDR3: CASSPRTGPGYNYGYTF; DNA: TGTGCCAGCTCACCCCGGACGGGCCCCGGGTATAACTATGGCTACACCTTC
J: TRBJ1-5; V: TRBV4-3; size: NA; D: NA; CDR3: CASSQDLNSNQPQHF; DNA: TGCGCCAGCAGCCAAGATTTGAATAGCAATCAGCCCCAGCATTTT
J: TRBJ1-4; V: TRBV6-1; size: NA; D: NA; CDR3: CASSESGATNEKLFF; DNA: TGTGCCAGCAGTGAATCAGGGGCTACTAATGAAAAACTGTTTTTT
J: TRBJ2-7; V: TRBV5-4; size: NA; D: NA; CDR3: CASSPRGSYEQYF; DNA: TGTGCCAGCAGCCCCAGGGGTTCCTACGAGCAGTACTTC
J: TRBJ2-3; V: TRBV30; size: once; D: TRBD2; CDR3: CAWSVQPPPWGLAGGPSGTDTQYF; DNA: TGTGCCTGGAGTGTCCAACCCCCACCCTGGGGACTAGCGGGAGGGCCGTCGGGCACAGATACGCAGTATTTT
J: TRBJ1-5; V: TRBV19; size: NA; D: NA; CDR3: CASSIAVQPQHF; DNA: TGTGCCAGTAGTATTGCGGTTCAGCCCCAGCATTTT
J: TRBJ2-5; V: TRBV3-1/TRBV3-2; size: NA; D: TRBD1; CDR3: CASSLGGQGAGETQYF; DNA: TGTGCCAGCAGCCTCGGAGGACAGGGGGCGGGAGAGACCCAGTACTTC
J: TRBJ2-7; V: TRBV12-3/TRBV12-4; size: NA; D: NA; CDR3: CASRDGLMGEQYF; DNA: TGTGCCAGCAGGGATGGGCTCATGGGGGAGCAGTACTTC
J: TRBJ1-1; V: TRBV5-1; size: NA; D: NA; CDR3: CASSEGRGNTEAFF; DNA: TGCGCCAGCAGCGAGGGGCGGGGGAACACTGAAGCTTTCTTT
J: TRBJ1-1; V: TRBV19; size: NA; D: NA; CDR3: CASSIGPGTEAFF; DNA: TGTGCCAGTAGTATAGGTCCGGGGACTGAAGCTTTCTTT
J: TRBJ2-3; V: TRBV28; size: NA; D: TRBD2; CDR3: CASSPVRDYPYF; DNA: TGTGCCAGCAGCCCGGTCCGGGACTATCCGTATTTT
J: TRBJ1-2; V: TRBV6-4; size: few; D: TRBD1; CDR3: CASSAGQGNYGYTF; DNA: TGTGCCAGCAGTGCCGGACAGGGCAACTATGGCTACACCTTC
J: TRBJ1-1; V: TRBV25-1; size: NA; D: NA; CDR3: CATMRGGDTEAFF; DNA: TGTGCCACCATGCGGGGGGGGGACACTGAAGCTTTCTTT
J: TRBJ2-6; V: TRBV25-1; size: NA; D: TRBD1; CDR3: CASSIETGGDNVLTF; DNA: TGTGCCAGCAGTATTGAGACAGGGGGCGACAACGTCCTGACTTTC
J: TRBJ2-7; V: TRBV28; size: NA; D: NA; CDR3: CASSLVSYEQYF; DNA: TGTGCCAGCAGTTTAGTATCCTACGAGCAGTACTTC
J: TRBJ2-6; V: TRBV28; size: NA; D: TRBD2; CDR3: CASSFVGGSGANVLTF; DNA: TGTGCCAGCAGTTTCGTCGGGGGGAGTGGGGCCAACGTCCTGACTTTC
J: TRBJ1-5; V: TRBV18; size: NA; D: NA; CDR3: CASSPLGMQAYNQPQHF; DNA: TGTGCCAGCTCACCACTCGGTATGCAGGCATACAATCAGCCCCAGCATTTT
J: TRBJ2-3; V: TRBV30; size: once; D: NA; CDR3: CAWSVGGRTNTQYF; DNA: TGTGCCTGGAGTGTAGGGGGGAGGACGAATACGCAGTATTTT
J: TRBJ2-5; V: TRBV14; size: NA; D: NA; CDR3: CASSLATDSTQYF; DNA: TGTGCCAGCAGCCTCGCGACAGATTCGACCCAGTACTTC
J: TRBJ1-1; V: TRBV5-6; size: NA; D: NA; CDR3: CASSLESAAPLNTEAFF; DNA: TGTGCCAGCAGCTTGGAGTCGGCAGCGCCCTTGAACACTGAAGCTTTCTTT
J: TRBJ1-2; V: TRBV24-1; size: NA; D: NA; CDR3: CATSGGQGYTF; DNA: TGTGCCACCAGTGGGGGGCAGGGCTACACCTTC
J: TRBJ2-1; V: TRBV28; size: few; D: TRBD2; CDR3: CASSSQREIYNEQFF; DNA: TGTGCCAGCAGTTCCCAGCGGGAAATCTACAATGAGCAGTTCTTC
J: TRBJ2-3; V: TRBV7-2; size: NA; D: TRBD2; CDR3: CASSLVAGDTDTQYF; DNA: TGTGCCAGCAGCTTAGTGGCGGGGGACACAGATACGCAGTATTTT
J: TRBJ2-5; V: TRBV7-8; size: NA; D: TRBD2; CDR3: CASSPLGTSGGETQYF; DNA: TGTGCCAGCAGCCCCCTCGGGACTAGCGGCGGCGAGACCCAGTACTTC
J: TRBJ1-2; V: TRBV28; size: NA; D: NA; CDR3: CASSLPQENYGYTF; DNA: TGTGCCAGCAGTTTACCCCAGGAGAACTATGGCTACACCTTC
J: TRBJ2-7; V: TRBV2; size: NA; D: TRBD1; CDR3: CASSGDRESEQYF; DNA: TGTGCCAGCAGTGGGGACAGGGAGAGCGAGCAGTACTTC
J: TRBJ2-3; V: TRBV6-2/TRBV6-3; size: few; D: NA; CDR3: CASSQLGWGATDTQYF; DNA: TGTGCCAGCAGTCAACTGGGGTGGGGGGCCACAGATACGCAGTATTTT
J: TRBJ1-6; V: TRBV30; size: NA; D: NA; CDR3: CAWSAVKDYNSPLHF; DNA: TGTGCCTGGAGTGCGGTTAAAGATTATAATTCACCCCTCCACTTT
J: TRBJ1-6; V: TRBV12-5; size: NA; D: NA; CDR3: CASGFGNSPLHF; DNA: TGTGCTAGTGGTTTTGGGAATTCACCCCTCCACTTT
J: TRBJ1-1; V: TRBV5-1; size: NA; D: NA; CDR3: CASYTEALNTEAFF; DNA: TGCGCCAGCTATACCGAGGCCCTGAACACTGAAGCTTTCTTT
J: TRBJ2-1; V: TRBV14; size: NA; D: NA; CDR3: CASSQDGYSNEQFF; DNA: TGTGCCAGCAGCCAAGATGGGTATAGCAATGAGCAGTTCTTC
J: TRBJ1-2; V: TRBV7-9; size: NA; D: TRBD1; CDR3: CASSLAQGNYGYTF; DNA: TGTGCCAGCAGTCTAGCACAGGGGAACTATGGCTACACCTTC
J: TRBJ2-7; V: TRBV6-5; size: once; D: NA; CDR3: CASSPVGTRDYEQYF; DNA: TGTGCCAGCAGTCCCGTCGGGACAAGGGATTACGAGCAGTACTTC
J: TRBJ1-5; V: TRBV5-4; size: NA; D: NA; CDR3: CASSIGNQPQHF; DNA: TGTGCCAGCAGCATAGGTAATCAGCCCCAGCATTTT
J: TRBJ2-1; V: TRBV30; size: NA; D: NA; CDR3: CAWSGLETEFF; DNA: TGTGCCTGGAGTGGACTTGAGACTGAGTTCTTC
J: TRBJ2-1; V: TRBV28; size: NA; D: NA; CDR3: CASSTLGAGLLYNEQFF; DNA: TGTGCCAGCAGCACCCTGGGGGCGGGACTTCTATACAATGAGCAGTTCTTC
J: TRBJ1-6; V: TRBV19; size: NA; D: NA; CDR3: CASSNSGDSPLHF; DNA: TGTGCCAGTAGTAACAGTGGAGATTCACCCCTCCACTTT